Following are 21 T cell receptor beta chains from one sample sequenced in a study of T cells in Graves' hyperthyroidism and ophthalmopathy. The CDR3 regions of TCR beta were amplified from RNA transcripts. The primer set for the first-round RT-PCR of the TCR CDR3 was HTBI. TCRdb ran MiXCR on the multiplex PCR reads and lists one entry per CDR3 protein. The sample gives roughly 600,000 distinct CDR3 sequences, about 14% of which show up once; 9.5% to 15% is in the top ten. The specimen was blood. The receptors stem from a woman between 50 and 59 years old with Graves' ophthalmopathy.

This clonotype has only a few counts. The rearrangement joins TRBV19 to TRBJ2-5, with a weak D call TRBD1 (5 bases). Germline CDR1 reads LNHDA; CDR2 reads SQIVND (reference sequence). Trimming cost V 11 bases and J 5 bases, with 12 bases left between them. The CDR3 is 11 amino acids. In DNA form, the CDR3 reads TGTGCCGCAGGACAAACGGAGACCCAGTACTTC. Translating gives CAAGQTETQYF.

This sequence joins TRBV6-1 and TRBJ1-1, with D uncertain. The CDR3 covers 14 residues. Trimming shortened V by 5 bases and J by 4 bases, and 14 bases separated the two germline ends. The germline CDR1 and CDR2 sequences are MNHNS and SASEGT. The CDR3 region is CASSSLTPITEAFF. CDR3 bases: TGTGCCAGCAGTTCCTTAACCCCAATCACTGAAGCTTTCTTT.

This clonotype was seen repeatedly, ten times or more. J is TRBJ2-3 and V is TRBV7-8, with 14 bases matching TRBD2. The CDR3 length is 17 residues. With 5 bases clipped from V and 5 bases from J, the junction kept 9 bases outside the gene matches. Germline V gives CDR1 SGHVS, CDR2 FQNEAQ. The DNA of the CDR3 is TGTGCCAGCAGCGCGGGACTAGCGGGAGTTTCGATAGATACGCAGTATTTT. Its translation: CASSAGLAGVSIDTQYF.

This clonotype occurred many times. This sequence joins TRBV7-2 and TRBJ2-5; D gene ambiguous. Germline V lookup: CDR1 SGHTA, CDR2 FQGNSA. V dropped 1 base and J dropped 2 bases, with 14 bases sitting between them. This CDR3 has 16 residues. In DNA form, the CDR3 reads TGTGCCAGCAGCTTAGTTGCGACTTCAGTACAAGAGACCCAGTACTTC. Translating it yields CASSLVATSVQETQYF.

This clonotype was seen many times. This rearrangement joins TRBV11-2 to TRBJ2-7, with D unclear. The V end was cut by 2 bases, the J end by 4 bases, with 9 bases between. Germline CDR1 reads SGHAT; CDR2 reads FQNNGV. This CDR3 has 13 residues. DNA for the CDR3: TGTGCCAGCAGCTTATTTCGATCATACGAGCAGTACTTC. Amino acids: CASSLFRSYEQYF.

This clonotype was observed a few times. The CDR3 bases are TGTGCCAGCAGCTTATTTTGGTTAGCGGGAGAAAACAATGAGCAGTTCTTC. This sequence encodes CASSLFWLAGENNEQFF. The V gene is TRBV7-8, the J gene TRBJ2-1; 9 nucleotides line up with TRBD2. This CDR3 comprises 17 residues. Trimming cost V 2 bases and J 5 bases; bases outside gene matches: 10. In germline, CDR1 is SGHVS, CDR2 FQNEAQ.

This clonotype was observed many times. The chain is built from TRBV28 and TRBJ2-3, with 7 bases lining up with TRBD2. J was trimmed by 0 bases and V by 4 bases; bases with no gene match: 4. Germline loops: CDR1 MDHEN, CDR2 SYDVKM. The CDR3 is made up of 15 amino acids. The chain's CDR3 is CASSYSSGSTDTQYF. The CDR3 coding sequence is TGTGCCAGCAGTTATTCTAGCGGCAGCACAGATACGCAGTATTTT.

The chain couples TRBV29-1 to TRBJ2-3, with TRBD2 matching 7 bases. This CDR3 is built from 15 residues. Germline V gene sequence: CDR1 SQVTM, CDR2 ANQGSEA. Unmatched junction bases numbered 9, after V lost 2 bases and J lost 4 bases. This CDR3 is CSVELGGGPADTQYF. The DNA of the CDR3 is TGCAGCGTTGAACTGGGGGGAGGGCCCGCAGATACGCAGTATTTT.

CDR3: CASRVTAYNQPQHF. The CDR3 nucleotides are TGTGCCAGCAGAGTCACAGCGTACAATCAGCCCCAGCATTTT. The genes are TRBV2 and TRBJ1-5, with D hard to call. Trimming pared 6 bases from V and 3 bases from J, leaving 12 bases between. This CDR3 spans 14 amino acids. Looked up from germline, CDR1 is SNHLY and CDR2 is FYNNEI.

The table lists this clonotype with many counts. The CDR3 is CASLYLNTEAFF. The DNA of the CDR3 is TGTGCCAGCTTGTATCTGAACACTGAAGCTTTCTTT. V and J are TRBV6-1 and TRBJ1-1; D not resolved. The CDR3 has 12 amino acids. The germline CDR1 and CDR2 sequences are MNHNS and SASEGT. Trimming took 8 bases from V and 0 from J, leaving 7 bases between them.

This clonotype was counted between two and nine times. The chain couples TRBV11-2 to TRBJ2-3; 8 nucleotides agree with TRBD2. V dropped 3 bases and J dropped 0; count of bases not matched to a gene: 5. The CDR3 is made up of 16 amino acids. CDR1 SGHAT and CDR2 FQNNGV come from the germline V gene. The CDR3 loop is CASSFTGGHSTDTQYF. The CDR3 DNA is TGTGCCAGCAGCTTCACGGGGGGGCATAGCACAGATACGCAGTATTTT.

This clonotype was recorded many times. This chain joins TRBV28 and TRBJ1-5; D gene ambiguous. V was pared by 6 bases and J by 4 bases, with 19 bases between. CDR1 and CDR2 (germline): MDHEN, SYDVKM. The CDR3 has 16 amino acids. CDR3 loop: CASSLPAGWTNQPQHF. CDR3 coding DNA: TGTGCCAGCAGCTTACCTGCGGGGTGGACGAATCAGCCCCAGCATTTT.

This clonotype was counted between two and nine times. The V and J genes are TRBV7-2 and TRBJ1-6; 7 bases match TRBD1. CDR3 size: 15 residues. Germline V gene lookup returns CDR1 SGHTA and CDR2 FQGNSA. V dropped 5 bases and J dropped 10; count of bases not matched to a gene: 11. This CDR3 is CASSPRGQAGSPLHF. CDR3 DNA: TGTGCCAGCAGCCCCCGTGGACAGGCAGGGTCACCCCTCCACTTT.

The gene calls are TRBV5-6 and TRBJ1-1; D possibly corresponds to TRBD1 (6 bases). V lost 5 bases and J 5 bases, leaving 19 bases between the germline ends. CDR3 length equals 15 residues. Per the germline V gene, CDR1 is SGHDT and CDR2 is YYEEEE. The CDR3 DNA follows: TGTGCCAGCAGAAACCTCAGGGGTTGGGATACTGAAGCTTTCTTT. Its protein product is CASRNLRGWDTEAFF.

This clonotype was seen repeatedly, ten times or more. The V gene is TRBV20-1, the J gene TRBJ2-7; TRBD1 matches 8 bases. The CDR3 sequence is 14 residues long. V dropped 1 base and J dropped 2; count of bases not matched to a gene: 4. Germline V gene data show CDR1 as DFQATT and CDR2 as SNEGSKA (reference sequence). In nucleotides, the CDR3 is TGCAGTGCTAGAGGGACAGGGAGGCCCTACGAGCAGTACTTC. It codes for CSARGTGRPYEQYF.

In this sample, this clonotype turned up many times. V is TRBV7-9 and J is TRBJ1-5, with D unresolved. Looked up from germline, CDR1 is SEHNR and CDR2 is FQNEAQ (reference sequence). The CDR3 contains 14 residues. V lost 2 bases and J lost 2, with 7 bases in between. CDR3 residues: CASSLSSGNQPQHF. Written as DNA, the CDR3 is TGTGCCAGCAGCTTATCTTCGGGCAATCAGCCCCAGCATTTT.

In this sample, this clonotype turned up many times. The chain uses TRBV5-1 and TRBJ2-1, with 9 positions matching TRBD2. V shed 2 bases and J 3 bases; nucleotides not matched to a gene: 9. The CDR3 has 17 amino acids. Germline CDR1 SGHRS, CDR2 YFSETQ. CDR3 sequence (DNA): TGCGCCAGCAGCTTAGCGGGAGGTCCCCGGGTCTACAATGAGCAGTTCTTC. Translation gives CASSLAGGPRVYNEQFF.

This clonotype was picked up many times. The chain couples TRBV28 to TRBJ1-1; the D gene is possibly TRBD1 (6 bases). CDR3 length: 15 amino acids. The V end was cut by 5 bases, the J end by 1 base, with 14 bases between. The V gene's germline CDR1 is MDHEN and CDR2 SYDVKM. CDR3 DNA: TGTGCCAGCAGTCTCGGGGGGGCCGCGAACACTGAAGCTTTCTTT. This sequence encodes CASSLGGAANTEAFF.

This clonotype came up a few times. The rearrangement uses TRBV5-6 and TRBJ2-2; 7 bases are a match to TRBD1. V was pared by 9 bases and J by 0 bases, with 14 bases of the junction left unmatched. Germline-derived CDR1 and CDR2 are SGHDT and YYEEEE. The CDR3 has 17 residues. The CDR3 DNA follows: TGTGCCACTAGCTCCTTATTCGGGACAGCGAACACCGGGGAGCTGTTTTTT. Residues: CATSSLFGTANTGELFF.

The chain employs TRBV11-3 and TRBJ2-5; tentatively, D is TRBD1 or TRBD2 (5 bases each). Between the trimmed V and J ends, which lost 5 bases and 3 bases, there was a span of 16 bases. The CDR3 consists of 15 residues. Germline V gives CDR1 SGHNT, CDR2 YENEEA. This CDR3 is CASSPHFRGEETQYF. CDR3 DNA: TGTGCCAGCAGCCCCCACTTTCGAGGGGAAGAGACCCAGTACTTC.

V is TRBV6-4 and J is TRBJ2-3; 7 bases align to TRBD2. The germline CDR1 and CDR2 sequences are MRHNA and SNTAGT. This CDR3 spans 15 amino acids. The V segment lost 5 bases and the J segment 5 bases; nucleotides outside the gene matches: 10. This CDR3 reads CASSQGAGAGDTQYF. CDR3 DNA sequence: TGTGCCAGCAGTCAAGGGGCGGGAGCTGGAGATACGCAGTATTTT.